The rows below give T cell receptor beta chains drawn from one sample of a study of T-cell reconstitution after alpha-beta-depleted transplantation in children. TCRdb independently ran MiXCR on the PCR reads; one entry per CDR3 protein. The table shows about 27,000 distinct CDR3 sequences, with 5.5% to 7.5% occurring only once. The specimen was PBMCs, mostly from graft donor cells, collected 180 days after TCRalphabeta/CD19-depleted stem cell transplant. The receptor source for this set is a male patient younger than 18 who had a stem cell transplant for acute myeloid leukemia, so the T cells may come from the graft donor. CDR3s include the opening cysteine and the closing phenylalanine or tryptophan. The order of the fields is V gene, clone size, J gene, CDR3 protein. Some rows mark clone size as missing; the rest say once, few, many or name a class of expanded clone.

V: TRBV7-2
size: many
J: TRBJ2-2
CDR3: CASSLRVPPNTGELFF

V: TRBV12-3/TRBV12-4
size: medium-sized
J: TRBJ1-1
CDR3: CASRTGAEAFF

V: TRBV19
size: once
J: TRBJ2-1
CDR3: CASSMDREGDEQFF

V: TRBV10-3
size: -
J: TRBJ2-7
CDR3: CAISVSRGKSYEQYF

V: TRBV29-1
size: many
J: TRBJ2-5
CDR3: CSVSLYQETQYF

V: TRBV15
size: many
J: TRBJ2-5
CDR3: CATSRDFKGETQYF

V: TRBV9
size: many
J: TRBJ2-6
CDR3: CASSVAHISGANVLTF

V: TRBV28
size: many
J: TRBJ1-2
CDR3: CASSLPSSYGYTF

V: TRBV6-1
size: many
J: TRBJ1-5
CDR3: CASSRQPYSNQPQHF

V: TRBV4-1
size: many
J: TRBJ1-2
CDR3: CASSQEVADANYGYTF

V: TRBV3-1
size: many
J: TRBJ2-1
CDR3: CASSQEGLGHNEQFF

V: TRBV3-1
size: many
J: TRBJ2-5
CDR3: CASSQGGPAETQYF

V: TRBV20-1
size: -
J: TRBJ2-3
CDR3: CSARETGNADTQYF

V: TRBV9
size: many
J: TRBJ2-2
CDR3: CASSVGPWGRELFF

V: TRBV5-1
size: many
J: TRBJ2-1
CDR3: CASSLTGYEQFF

V: TRBV6-2/TRBV6-3
size: few
J: TRBJ2-5
CDR3: CASSYSGQGPQETQYF

V: TRBV6-2/TRBV6-3
size: many
J: TRBJ2-7
CDR3: CASSYFRISSYEQYF

V: TRBV6-1
size: many
J: TRBJ2-1
CDR3: CASSPLGGAHYNEQFF

V: TRBV4-2
size: many
J: TRBJ2-3
CDR3: CASSQVRDRYGDTQYF

V: TRBV18
size: -
J: TRBJ2-1
CDR3: CASSPQSGPYNEQFF

V: TRBV5-5
size: few
J: TRBJ2-7
CDR3: CARGPASYEQYF

V: TRBV7-6
size: -
J: TRBJ1-6
CDR3: CASSPAGPYNSPLHF

V: TRBV7-9
size: many
J: TRBJ2-1
CDR3: CASSLVGGSYNEQFF

V: TRBV19
size: -
J: TRBJ1-6
CDR3: CASSTGQLLNSPLHF

V: TRBV2
size: many
J: TRBJ1-3
CDR3: CASSEGQRGNTIYF

V: TRBV7-2
size: many
J: TRBJ1-3
CDR3: CASSLETNYGNTIYF

V: TRBV7-2
size: many
J: TRBJ2-1
CDR3: CASSSGREKYNEQFF

V: TRBV28
size: many
J: TRBJ2-3
CDR3: CASSGLGGPITDTQYF

V: TRBV20-1
size: many
J: TRBJ2-1
CDR3: CSARVPSRAPNEQFF

V: TRBV11-2
size: many
J: TRBJ1-1
CDR3: CASSLDGARDGEAFF

V: TRBV5-3
size: -
J: TRBJ2-3
CDR3: CAMGPGAGEDTQYF

V: TRBV5-6
size: many
J: TRBJ2-3
CDR3: CASSLMASATDTQYF

V: TRBV7-2
size: medium-sized
J: TRBJ2-5
CDR3: CASSLAGGNQETQYF

V: TRBV2
size: many
J: TRBJ2-3
CDR3: CASSRGQPSTDTQYF

V: TRBV7-6
size: many
J: TRBJ2-6
CDR3: CASSPAAVLTF

V: TRBV4-2
size: many
J: TRBJ1-5
CDR3: CASSQDTGLGNQPQHF

V: TRBV3-1
size: many
J: TRBJ2-5
CDR3: CASRTRTQGTSQETQYF

V: TRBV7-2
size: many
J: TRBJ2-2
CDR3: CASSAVDSAVTGELFF

V: TRBV3-1
size: many
J: TRBJ1-5
CDR3: CASSQDYRVSNQPQHF

V: TRBV20-1
size: many
J: TRBJ2-3
CDR3: CSARVGSGMTDTQYF

V: TRBV5-1
size: many
J: TRBJ2-2
CDR3: CASSLPNTGELFF

V: TRBV19
size: many
J: TRBJ1-6
CDR3: CASSTRDSTSPLHF

V: TRBV5-1
size: many
J: TRBJ2-5
CDR3: CASRLIQETQYF

V: TRBV20-1
size: many
J: TRBJ1-5
CDR3: CSASSLAGNNQPQHF

V: TRBV15
size: many
J: TRBJ2-7
CDR3: CATSRDWGDYEQYF

V: TRBV5-8
size: many
J: TRBJ2-6
CDR3: CASSMGPGQGSGANVLTF

V: TRBV11-2
size: many
J: TRBJ2-2
CDR3: CASSLGGTGELFF

V: TRBV5-1
size: many
J: TRBJ2-5
CDR3: CASSLELAGGRETQYF

V: TRBV20-1
size: many
J: TRBJ1-1
CDR3: CSASPAYALNTEAFF

V: TRBV6-5
size: many
J: TRBJ1-3
CDR3: CASSYLGNGNTIYF

V: TRBV18
size: -
J: TRBJ2-3
CDR3: CASSLGTGTDTQYF

V: TRBV5-6
size: many
J: TRBJ2-1
CDR3: CASSLRLAVYNEQFF

V: TRBV15
size: -
J: TRBJ2-2
CDR3: CATSRQTGELFF

V: TRBV5-6
size: many
J: TRBJ2-7
CDR3: CASSLGGTGHEQYF

V: TRBV5-1
size: many
J: TRBJ2-1
CDR3: CASSLSQIGLEQFF

V: TRBV2
size: few
J: TRBJ1-5
CDR3: CASSPQGAGQPQHF